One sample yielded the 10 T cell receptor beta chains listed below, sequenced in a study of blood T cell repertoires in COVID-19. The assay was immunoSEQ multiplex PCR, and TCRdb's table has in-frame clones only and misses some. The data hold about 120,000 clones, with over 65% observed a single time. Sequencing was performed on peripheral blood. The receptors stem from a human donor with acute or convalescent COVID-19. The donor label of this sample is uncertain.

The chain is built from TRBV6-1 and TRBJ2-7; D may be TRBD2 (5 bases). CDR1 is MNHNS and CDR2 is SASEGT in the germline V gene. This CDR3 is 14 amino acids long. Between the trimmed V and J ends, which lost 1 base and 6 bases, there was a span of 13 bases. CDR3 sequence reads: CASSEGGGSGEQYV. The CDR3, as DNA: TGTGCCAGCAGTGAAGGAGGAGGTTCGGGCGAGCAGTACGTC.

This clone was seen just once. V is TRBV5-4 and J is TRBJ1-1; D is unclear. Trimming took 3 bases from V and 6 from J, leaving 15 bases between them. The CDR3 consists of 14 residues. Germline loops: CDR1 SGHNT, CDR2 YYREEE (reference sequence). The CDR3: CASSSSVRGAEAFF. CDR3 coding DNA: TGTGCCAGCAGCTCCTCCGTTAGAGGAGCTGAAGCTTTCTTT.

The CDR3 sequence is CASSRTDNQPQHF. DNA of the CDR3: TGTGCCAGCAGCCGGACAGACAATCAGCCCCAGCATTTT. The chain couples TRBV12-3 or TRBV12-4 to TRBJ1-5; tentatively, D is TRBD1 (6 bases). V dropped 6 bases and J dropped 3 bases, with 9 bases sitting between them. This CDR3 comprises 13 residues.

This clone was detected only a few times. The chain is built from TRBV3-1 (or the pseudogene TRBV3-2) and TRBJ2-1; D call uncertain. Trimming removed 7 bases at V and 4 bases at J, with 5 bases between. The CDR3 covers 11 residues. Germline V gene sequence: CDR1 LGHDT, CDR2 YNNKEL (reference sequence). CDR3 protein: CASKAYNEQFF. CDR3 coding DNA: TGTGCCAGCAAAGCATACAATGAGCAGTTCTTC.

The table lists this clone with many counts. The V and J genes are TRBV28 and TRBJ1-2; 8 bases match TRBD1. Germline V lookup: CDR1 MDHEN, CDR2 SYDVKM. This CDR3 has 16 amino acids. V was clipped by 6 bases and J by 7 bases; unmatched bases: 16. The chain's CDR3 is CASSSKDVRGRFGYTF. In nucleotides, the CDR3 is TGTGCCAGCAGCTCTAAAGACGTCAGGGGGCGGTTTGGCTACACCTTC.

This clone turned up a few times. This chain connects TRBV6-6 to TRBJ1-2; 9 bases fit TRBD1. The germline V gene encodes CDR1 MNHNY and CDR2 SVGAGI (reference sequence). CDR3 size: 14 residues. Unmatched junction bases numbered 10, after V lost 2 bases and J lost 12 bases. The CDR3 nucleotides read TGTGCCAGCAGTTACGACAGGGGGTACCCACGGGACACCTTC. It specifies CASSYDRGYPRDTF.

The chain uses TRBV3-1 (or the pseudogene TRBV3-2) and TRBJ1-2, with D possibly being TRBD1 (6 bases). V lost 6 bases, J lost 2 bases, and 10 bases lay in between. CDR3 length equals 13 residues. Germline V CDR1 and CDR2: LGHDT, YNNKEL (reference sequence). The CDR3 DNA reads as TGTGCCAGCAGTCGACAGGAGAACTATGGCTACACCTTC. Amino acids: CASSRQENYGYTF.

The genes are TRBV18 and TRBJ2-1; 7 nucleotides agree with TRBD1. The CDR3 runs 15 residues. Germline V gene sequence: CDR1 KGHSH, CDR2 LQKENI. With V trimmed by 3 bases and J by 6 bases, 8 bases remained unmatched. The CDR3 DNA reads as TGTGCCAGCTCACCTATGACAGGGATCACCAATGAGCAGTTCTTC. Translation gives CASSPMTGITNEQFF.

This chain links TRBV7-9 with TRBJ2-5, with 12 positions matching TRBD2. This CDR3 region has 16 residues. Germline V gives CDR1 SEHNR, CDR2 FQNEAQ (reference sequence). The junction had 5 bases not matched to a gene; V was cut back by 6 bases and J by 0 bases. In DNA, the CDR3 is TGTGCCAGCAGACAAACTAGCGGGGGGTACCAAGAGACCCAGTACTTC. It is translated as CASRQTSGGYQETQYF.

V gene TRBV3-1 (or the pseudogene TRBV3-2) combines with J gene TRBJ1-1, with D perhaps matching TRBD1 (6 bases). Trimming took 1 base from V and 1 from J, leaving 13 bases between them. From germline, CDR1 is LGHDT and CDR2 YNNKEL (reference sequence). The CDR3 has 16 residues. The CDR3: CASSQVFSGANTEAFF. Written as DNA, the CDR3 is TGTGCCAGCAGCCAAGTGTTTTCAGGGGCGAACACTGAAGCTTTCTTT.